The rows below give T cell receptor beta chains drawn from one sample of a study of response to subunit inactivated influenza vaccine. TCRdb passed the RT-PCR reads through MiXCR, listing each CDR3 protein once. The sample includes 200,000 to 300,000 distinct CDR3 sequences, 9% to 15% seen only once; the top ten take about 7.8%. This specimen was non-naive T cells sorted from PBMCs, taken approximately 15 days before vaccination. The receptors were sampled from a man in his fifties who received an inactivated influenza vaccine. Both conserved end residues are part of each CDR3. D genes are given only for firm matches. Clone size is stated in some rows and not others, as once, few, many or a class when expanded.

J gene: TRBJ2-1; D gene: NA; clone size: few; V gene: TRBV6-2/TRBV6-3; CDR3 DNA: TGTGCCAGCAGTTGGCAGTGCTCCTACAATGAGCAGTTCTTC; CDR3 protein: CASSWQCSYNEQFF
J gene: TRBJ1-4; D gene: NA; clone size: few; V gene: TRBV13; CDR3 DNA: TGTGCCAGCAGATCCCCCTGGAATGCTAATGAAAAACTGTTTTTT; CDR3 protein: CASRSPWNANEKLFF
J gene: TRBJ2-4; D gene: TRBD2; clone size: NA; V gene: TRBV20-1; CDR3 DNA: TGCAGTGCTAGATTGGGCGGGAGCCAAAACATTCAGTACTTC; CDR3 protein: CSARLGGSQNIQYF
J gene: TRBJ2-7; D gene: TRBD2; clone size: NA; V gene: TRBV29-1; CDR3 DNA: TGCAGCGCAACGACCGGGACTAGCGGGAGCGAGCAGTACTTC; CDR3 protein: CSATTGTSGSEQYF
J gene: TRBJ2-7; D gene: NA; clone size: few; V gene: TRBV7-9; CDR3 DNA: TGTGCCAGCAGCTTACTTGCGAACAGGGGAGGCGAGCAGTACTTC; CDR3 protein: CASSLLANRGGEQYF
J gene: TRBJ2-3; D gene: TRBD2; clone size: NA; V gene: TRBV7-3; CDR3 DNA: TGTGCCAGCAGCACGGGGACTAGCGGGAATACAGATACGCAGTATTTT; CDR3 protein: CASSTGTSGNTDTQYF
J gene: TRBJ2-2; D gene: TRBD2; clone size: many; V gene: TRBV4-2; CDR3 DNA: TGTGCCAGCAGCCGTAGCGGGGGGACGAACACCGGGGAGCTGTTTTTT; CDR3 protein: CASSRSGGTNTGELFF
J gene: TRBJ2-7; D gene: NA; clone size: few; V gene: TRBV28; CDR3 DNA: TGTGCCAGCAGTCCCTATGGGTCTTACTACGAGCAGTACTTC; CDR3 protein: CASSPYGSYYEQYF
J gene: TRBJ1-2; D gene: NA; clone size: once; V gene: TRBV5-5; CDR3 DNA: TGTGCCAGCAGCTTGGTAGCCGGACTCGGCTACACCTTC; CDR3 protein: CASSLVAGLGYTF
J gene: TRBJ1-6; D gene: TRBD1; clone size: few; V gene: TRBV6-2/TRBV6-3; CDR3 DNA: TGTGCCAGCAGTTCATCGACAGGGGTCGGTAATTCACCCCTCCACTTT; CDR3 protein: CASSSSTGVGNSPLHF
J gene: TRBJ1-6; D gene: TRBD1; clone size: many; V gene: TRBV4-1; CDR3 DNA: TGCGCCAGCAGCCAAGAACATATCTTCCGGGACAGTGGGGATTCCTATAATTCACCCCTCCACTTT; CDR3 protein: CASSQEHIFRDSGDSYNSPLHF
J gene: TRBJ1-6; D gene: NA; clone size: many; V gene: TRBV27; CDR3 DNA: TGTGCCAGCAGCCCGGGACGGTGGAATTCACCCCTCCACTTT; CDR3 protein: CASSPGRWNSPLHF
J gene: TRBJ2-3; D gene: NA; clone size: NA; V gene: TRBV28; CDR3 DNA: TGTGCCAGCAGTGACCCGATGACAGATACGCAGTATTTT; CDR3 protein: CASSDPMTDTQYF
J gene: TRBJ2-7; D gene: NA; clone size: NA; V gene: TRBV7-2; CDR3 DNA: TGTGCCAGCAGCTTAAATGTGGGGGGCGAGCAGTACTTC; CDR3 protein: CASSLNVGGEQYF
J gene: TRBJ2-1; D gene: TRBD2; clone size: many; V gene: TRBV6-6; CDR3 DNA: TGTGCCAGCAGTTACGGGTCTAGCGGAAAATACAATGAGCAGTTCTTC; CDR3 protein: CASSYGSSGKYNEQFF
J gene: TRBJ2-2; D gene: TRBD1; clone size: NA; V gene: TRBV7-3; CDR3 DNA: TGTGCCAGCAGCTTACAAACAGGGGGCACCGGGGAGCTGTTTTTT; CDR3 protein: CASSLQTGGTGELFF
J gene: TRBJ2-7; D gene: NA; clone size: few; V gene: TRBV28; CDR3 DNA: TGTGCCAGCAGTTTATTACGGAAACCCTCCTACGAGCAGTACTTC; CDR3 protein: CASSLLRKPSYEQYF
J gene: TRBJ2-3; D gene: NA; clone size: few; V gene: TRBV9; CDR3 DNA: TGTGCCAGCAGCGTAGGGCGGGCCGTTTCCACAGATACGCAGTATTTT; CDR3 protein: CASSVGRAVSTDTQYF
J gene: TRBJ2-3; D gene: TRBD1; clone size: many; V gene: TRBV29-1; CDR3 DNA: TGCAGCGCAGGGACAGGGCCCACAGATACGCAGTATTTT; CDR3 protein: CSAGTGPTDTQYF
J gene: TRBJ2-7; D gene: NA; clone size: many; V gene: TRBV18; CDR3 DNA: TGTGCCAGCTCACCCCGCCCGGAGGCCTACGAGCAGTACTTC; CDR3 protein: CASSPRPEAYEQYF
J gene: TRBJ1-2; D gene: TRBD1; clone size: NA; V gene: TRBV27; CDR3 DNA: TGTGCCAGCTCCACCGACAGGGAGGGCGGCTACACCTTC; CDR3 protein: CASSTDREGGYTF
J gene: TRBJ2-1; D gene: TRBD2; clone size: many; V gene: TRBV29-1; CDR3 DNA: TGCAGCGCGGGTAGCGGGGGGAGCTCCTACAATGAGCAGTTCTTC; CDR3 protein: CSAGSGGSSYNEQFF
J gene: TRBJ1-3; D gene: TRBD1; clone size: NA; V gene: TRBV2; CDR3 DNA: TGTGCCAGCAGCCCTAGGACAGGGGCTGGAAACACCATATATTTT; CDR3 protein: CASSPRTGAGNTIYF
J gene: TRBJ2-7; D gene: TRBD2; clone size: many; V gene: TRBV28; CDR3 DNA: TGTGCCAGCAGTACAAACTCCGGGACTAGCGGGAGCCCCTTAAGCGTCGAGCAGTACTTC; CDR3 protein: CASSTNSGTSGSPLSVEQYF
J gene: TRBJ2-2; D gene: TRBD2; clone size: many; V gene: TRBV5-5; CDR3 DNA: TGTGCCAGCAGCTTGTCGGCTAGCGGGACGAACACCGGGGAGCTGTTTTTT; CDR3 protein: CASSLSASGTNTGELFF
J gene: TRBJ2-1; D gene: TRBD2; clone size: NA; V gene: TRBV7-2; CDR3 DNA: TGTGCCAGCAGCCCCGGGACTATAACCAATGAGCAGTTCTTC; CDR3 protein: CASSPGTITNEQFF
J gene: TRBJ2-1; D gene: NA; clone size: NA; V gene: TRBV12-3/TRBV12-4; CDR3 DNA: TGTGCCAGCAGTTTAGGTGCGGGGCGACTGGCGAATGAGCAGTTCTTC; CDR3 protein: CASSLGAGRLANEQFF
J gene: TRBJ2-7; D gene: NA; clone size: few; V gene: TRBV7-9; CDR3 DNA: TGTGCCAGCAGCTCATTAGACAGACTCTACGAGCAGTACTTC; CDR3 protein: CASSSLDRLYEQYF
J gene: TRBJ1-6; D gene: NA; clone size: NA; V gene: TRBV20-1; CDR3 DNA: TGCAGTGCTAAACAAGGGGGCTCCTATAATTCACCCCTCCACTTT; CDR3 protein: CSAKQGGSYNSPLHF
J gene: TRBJ2-3; D gene: NA; clone size: NA; V gene: TRBV10-3; CDR3 DNA: TGTGCCATCAAAGGACCGGACACAGATACGCAGTATTTT; CDR3 protein: CAIKGPDTDTQYF
J gene: TRBJ2-5; D gene: TRBD1; clone size: few; V gene: TRBV5-5; CDR3 DNA: TGTGCCAGCAGCTTTGGGGACAGTCACTACTTC; CDR3 protein: CASSFGDSHYF
J gene: TRBJ2-3; D gene: NA; clone size: many; V gene: TRBV7-2; CDR3 DNA: TGTGCCAGCAGCCAAACTAGAGGCACAGATACGCAGTATTTT; CDR3 protein: CASSQTRGTDTQYF
J gene: TRBJ2-2; D gene: NA; clone size: NA; V gene: TRBV20-1; CDR3 DNA: TGCAGTGCTAGGGGTCAGGGGATTGCGACCGGGGAGCTGTTTTTT; CDR3 protein: CSARGQGIATGELFF